This T cell receptor beta chain appears in the sequencing data of a study of regulatory T cells in long-lasting Graves disease. Study-level background: Duration of antithyroid drug therapy among newly diagnosed Graves' patients was under 3 months.

Specified time point: newly diagnosed GD, antithyroid drugs for less than 3 months. Preparation of the TCR library used RNA extracted from PBMCs. This clonotype was seen a handful of times. Germline CDR1 is MNHNS and CDR2 is SASEGT. The CDR3 is 15 amino acids. J lost 7 bases, V lost 6 bases, and 15 bases had no gene match. For TCR beta, libraries came from iRepertoire HTBI primers and Arm-PCR of CDR3 regions. Authors' data handling: Sample data revealed about 62 TRBV and more than 13 TRBJ segments. A single record per CDR3 protein comes from TCRdb applying MiXCR to the multiplex PCR reads. TCRdb, not the authors, supplied the V and J calls. This table holds around 470,000 distinct CDR3 sequences, 14% found once. This same sample was also taken into another study, of T cells in Graves' hyperthyroidism and ophthalmopathy. Per that study: Hyperthyroidism had been newly diagnosed in patients aged 18 to 65, and its duration was under 2 months. Pregnant or lactating patients were excluded, as were those with uncontrolled infection or other autoimmune disease.

The chain has TRBV6-1 and TRBJ2-7; TRBD2 matches 7 bases. This sample comprised peripheral blood mononuclear cells (PBMCs), obtained at new diagnosis, from a patient treated with antithyroid drugs. This receptor was obtained from a woman in her fifties or sixties with Graves disease. The CDR3 region has the DNA TGTGCCAGCAGCACCCGACCAAGCGGGGCGGGTGAGCAGTACTTC. Translation gives CASSTRPSGAGEQYF.